The present TCR beta chain was sequenced within a study of T cell responses to AZD1222 COVID-19 vaccine. Study in general: The study pooled second doses at about 4 or about 12 weeks. Whole-study results and caveats: Reportedly, nearly half the spike-specific TCRs target unmutated variant regions. Repertoires were collected only later (after the peak T cell response had occurred). Regions 160-218 and 743-854 dominated among vaccine-associated CD4 TCRs spanning spike.

The protocol was immunoSEQ multiplex PCR, while the TCRdb copy is restricted to in-frame clones and leaves out a portion. This sample has roughly 110,000 clones; approximately 86% occur once, and the top ten carry approximately 4.5%. The V gene's germline CDR1 is GTSNPN and CDR2 SVGIG (reference sequence). The V and J ends lost 0 bases and 4 bases respectively, with 24 bases between them. The length of the CDR3 is 18 residues. About this clone: Its antigen is not identified.

V usage is TRBV30 and J usage is TRBJ1-1; maybe TRBD1 (5 bases). This clonotype was obtained from an adult in good health. The sample in question was peripheral blood, obtained on day 0 of AZD1222 vaccination. The CDR3 loop reads CAWSVGRDGLRLGTEAFF. CDR3 nucleotide sequence: TGTGCCTGGAGTGTAGGCCGGGACGGGTTACGCTTAGGCACTGAAGCTTTCTTT. Full variable domain (rest looked up from reference TRBV30 and TRBJ1-1): SQTIHQWPATLVQPVGSPLSLECTVEGTSNPNLYWYRQAAGRGLQLLFYSVGIGQISSEVPQNLSASRPQDRQFILSSKKLLLSDSGFYLCAWSVGRDGLRLGTEAFFGQGTRLTVV.